This T cell receptor (beta chain) was recovered during a study of T cells in Graves' hyperthyroidism and ophthalmopathy (dated by TCRdb to about 2019). Regarding the complete study: Peripheral blood was sampled at the time of initial diagnosis, prior to any treatment. TCR Vbeta CDR3 sequencing of 120 to 150 peripheral blood samples (approximately 44 ophthalmopathy, 75 to 85 hyperthyroidism and roughly 17 progressor patients) is reported in the paper. Once sampling was done, hyperthyroidism patients were given methimazole at a starting dose of 30 mg daily, whereas ophthalmopathy patients were given high-dose intravenous methylprednisolone. For training and testing, the approximately 97 patients in the discovery cohort were randomly divided in a 7:3 ratio. A discovery cohort of about a hundred patients, roughly 43 with Graves' ophthalmopathy and 57 with stable Graves' hyperthyroidism, was used to find distinguishing TCR V-J signatures. Whether ophthalmopathy could be predicted prospectively was tested in an independent validation cohort made up of under 20 hyperthyroidism patients plus 17 patients who later progressed to ophthalmopathy. In about six Graves' hyperthyroidism patients, the study also compared T-cell repertoires from thyroid tissue with T-cell repertoires from blood.

V drops 3 bases and J drops 6 bases, leaving 14 bases in between. Including cysteine and phenylalanine, the CDR3 has 14 amino acids. Only CDR3 DNA is held: 42 bases, read in frame from base 1. Based on the germline V gene, the CDR1 and CDR2 sequences are MGHRA and YSYEKL. The study at large found these results: No statistical method was used to fix the sample size in advance, and group allocation was not hidden from the investigators. In validation, the model predicted progression to ophthalmopathy with just under 71% sensitivity and around 72% specificity, a median of about 6.7 months before onset. Ophthalmopathy was separated from stable hyperthyroidism by a 13 V-J signature model, with around 88% sensitivity and about 84% specificity obtained in cross-validation and 80%/75% obtained in testing. Most expanded thyroid clonotypes (frequency above 0.001) were also detected in blood, suggesting blood repertoires may reflect thyroid immune responses.

The TCR beta CDR3 regions were amplified from RNA transcripts. A first-round RT-PCR of the TCR CDR3 used the HTBI primer set with the Qiagen OneStep RT-PCR kit. Libraries were constructed in a second round of multiplex PCR, after which size selection and purification were carried out. Libraries were sequenced paired-end with 100 bp reads on an Illumina HiSeq2000. The paper's data handling went like this. Raw data were processed with SOAPnuke, discarding reads with adapters, uncalled bases, mean Phred below 15, or no exact constant-primer or identifier match. High-quality paired reads were merged with COPE v1.2.5, and unique nucleotide sequences were defined as clonotypes. Clonotypes were aligned to IMGT TRBV, TRBD and TRBJ reference segments using MiTCR v1.1. The analysis included only V-J combinations with a frequency above 0.0001, which together covered about 99% of the repertoires. The TCS score was defined as F50 (clonal expansion) divided by E x V (chaos), with BLOSUM62-based TCRdist calculated between CDR3 peptides within each V-J. Welch's t-statistics and random forest reduced roughly 530 V-J features to 13, which were used in a naive Bayes classifier (R e1071). TCRdb reanalyzed the raw reads on its own, using fastp at Q25 for trimming and MiXCR for clone calling, and kept in-frame beta chains. Every distinct CDR3 protein forms one entry, paired with its most common genes and DNA. These V and J calls originate from TCRdb's pipeline instead of the authors' own analysis. This sample comprises a few hundred thousand distinct CDR3 sequences, around 19% of them detected only once. Under 45% of the sample belongs to the ten largest clones.

This clonotype appeared a few times. What this receptor recognizes is not known. No base-level quality is on record; no much larger clone is a single base apart. Ophthalmopathy patients had moderately to severely active disease, Clinical Activity Score of at least 3, NOSPECS grade of at least 4, and duration under 3 months. Exclusion was applied to patients with uncontrolled infections, other autoimmune diseases, pregnancy or lactation. Diagnoses were established on the basis of clinical symptoms, serum thyroxine and TRAb, thyroid ultrasound, and orbital computed tomography. PBMCs were isolated from 7.5 to 10 ml of fresh peripheral blood by Ficoll-Paque density gradient centrifugation. Total RNA was extracted with Trizol reagent, and quality was checked on an Agilent 2100 Bioanalyzer.

This receptor was taken from a man in his fifties with Graves' ophthalmopathy. The sequence links TRBV4-1 to TRBJ1-1; possibly the D gene is TRBD1, per 5 matching bases. The sequenced sample consisted of blood. The sequence in DNA is TGCGCCAGCAGCCAGATATCAGGGTCCGCTGAAGCTTTCTTT. This codes for CASSQISGSAEAFF.